Listed here are 14 T cell receptor beta chains from one sample, sequenced in a study of T cells expressing NK-cell markers. TCRdb re-called the 5' RACE reads; one entry per CDR3 protein, DNA not given. Its clone listing holds hundreds of thousands of distinct CDR3 sequences. The sequencing input was blood T cells: a sorted CD56 or NKG2C T cell subset, CD4+ or CD8+ T cells, or bulk PBMC T cells (not recorded which). The receptors come from a woman aged 18 to 75 in good health.

The CDR3 spells CSGMGGFPNGYTF. The rearrangement joins TRBV29-1 to TRBJ1-2; TCRdb selects TRBD1, and the lack of DNA leaves this call unchecked. CDR1 SQVTM and CDR2 ANQGSEA come from the germline V gene. This CDR3 region has 13 residues. Full variable domain (remainder filled in from reference TRBV29-1 and TRBJ1-2): SAVISQKPSRDICQRGTSLTIQCQVDSQVTMMFWYRQQPGQSLTLIATANQGSEATYESGFVIDKFPISRPNLTFSTLTVSNMSPEDSSIYLCSGMGGFPNGYTFGSGTRLTVV.

The chain couples TRBV7-2 to TRBJ2-7; TCRdb reports TRBD2, a call that lacks DNA to check it against. CDR1 is SGHTA, CDR2 FQGNSA, per germline. The CDR3 consists of 14 residues. CDR3 amino acids: CASSAGTSRYEQYF.

The rearrangement joins TRBV7-3 to TRBJ1-4; lacking DNA, the TRBD1 call made by TCRdb goes unchecked. Per germline, CDR1 SGHTA and CDR2 FQGTGA. The CDR3 totals 17 residues. The CDR3 loop reads CASSPGDRGTTNEKLFF.

The V call is TRBV11-2, the J call TRBJ1-1. The CDR3 has 11 residues. Germline-derived CDR1 and CDR2 are SGHAT and FQNNGV. CDR3 amino acids: CASRHNTEAFF.

V usage is TRBV7-2 and J usage is TRBJ1-2. In germline, CDR1 is SGHTA, CDR2 FQGNSA. This CDR3 has 14 residues. CDR3 loop: CASSSVTSNYGYTF.

The chain joins TRBV10-2 to TRBJ1-5; the D gene TCRdb calls, TRBD1, cannot be checked with no DNA. This CDR3 has 16 residues. Germline CDR1 and CDR2: WSHSY and SAAADI. CDR3 protein: CASSESRQGDNQPQHF.

V gene TRBV15 combines with J gene TRBJ2-4; the D call of TRBD2 rests on TCRdb alone, since no DNA is present to check it. CDR3 size: 17 residues. Germline-derived CDR1 and CDR2 are LNHNV and YYDKDF (reference sequence). The CDR3 loop is CATSRDPKGRGGNIQYF.

The chain employs TRBV28 and TRBJ2-7; without DNA, the TCRdb call of TRBD2 cannot be checked. The CDR3 consists of 14 residues. CDR1 and CDR2 (germline): MDHEN, SYDVKM. CDR3 residues: CASSFVASGNEQYF. The whole variable domain, filled in from reference TRBV28 and TRBJ2-7, reads DVKVTQSSRYLVKRTGEKVFLECVQDMDHENMFWYRQDPGLGLRLIYFSYDVKMKEKGDIPEGYSVSREKKERFSLILESASTNQTSMYLCASSFVASGNEQYFGPGTRLTVT.

The rearrangement links TRBV6-1 to TRBJ2-3. Germline loops: CDR1 MNHNS, CDR2 SASEGT. This CDR3 spans 16 amino acids. CDR3 amino acids: CASTRGGPNRADTQYF.

V is TRBV6-2 or TRBV6-3 and J is TRBJ2-4; there is no DNA to check the TCRdb D call of TRBD1. This CDR3 is 14 amino acids long. Germline V lookup: CDR1 MNHEY, CDR2 SVGEGT. The CDR3 sequence is CATGQGSSKNIQYF.

J is TRBJ2-7 and V is TRBV18; TCRdb's D call of TRBD1 is untestable without DNA. Per the germline V gene, CDR1 is KGHSH and CDR2 is LQKENI. The CDR3 sequence is 15 residues long. The CDR3 sequence: CASSPPGGINYEQYF.

The CDR3 reads CATSDGGGQYF. The rearrangement uses TRBV24-1 and TRBJ2-3; without DNA, the TCRdb call of TRBD1 cannot be checked. The CDR3 runs 11 residues. CDR1 is KGHDR, CDR2 SFDVKD, per germline.

The genes are TRBV19 and TRBJ2-6; TCRdb names TRBD2, which stays unverified in the absence of DNA. The CDR3 sequence is 19 residues long. From germline, CDR1 is LNHDA and CDR2 SQIVND (reference sequence). The CDR3 region is CASSIGAGRAYSGANVLTF.

The chain couples TRBV6-1 to TRBJ2-1; lacking DNA, the TRBD1 call made by TCRdb goes unchecked. The CDR3 runs 14 residues. Germline V lookup: CDR1 MNHNS, CDR2 SASEGT. The CDR3 sequence: CASGIGTAYNEQFF.